These T cell receptor beta chains were read from a single sample in a study of CD8 T cells in ankylosing spondylitis. A single record per CDR3 protein comes from TCRdb applying MiXCR to the 5' RACE reads. The sample lists hundreds of thousands of distinct CDR3 sequences; 10% to 15% were seen once. The sequenced sample was blood, either unsorted or a sorted T cell fraction (not recorded which). These receptors were taken from a male donor with ankylosing spondylitis. The CDR3 runs from the conserved cysteine through the conserved F or W. D genes are given only for firm matches. Clone size appears in some rows only: once, few, many, or a class for an expanded clone.

D	size	V	J	DNA	CDR3
.	.	TRBV29-1	TRBJ2-2	TGCAGCGTCTCTCCCGCCCGGAACACCGGGGAGCTGTTTTTT	CSVSPARNTGELFF
.	.	TRBV28	TRBJ2-7	TGTGCCAGCAGTCCCGGGGACGATCACGAGCAGTACTTC	CASSPGDDHEQYF
TRBD1	.	TRBV5-1	TRBJ1-4	TGCGCCAGCAGCTACGGACAGGGTCATGAAAAACTGTTTTTT	CASSYGQGHEKLFF
.	few	TRBV28	TRBJ2-7	TGTGCCAGCAGTGAAGTCAGGAAGGACGAGCAGTACTTC	CASSEVRKDEQYF
TRBD2	many	TRBV20-1	TRBJ2-3	TGCAGTGCCCCGATTACTAGCGGCGCAGATACGCAGTATTTT	CSAPITSGADTQYF
.	once	TRBV10-3	TRBJ2-3	TGTGCCGTCGACCCGGGACTTGGATTACGAGCTAGCACAGATACGCAGTATTTT	CAVDPGLGLRASTDTQYF
.	few	TRBV6-2/TRBV6-3	TRBJ2-7	TGTGCCACCCGGGACTTCCCCTACGAGCAGTACTTC	CATRDFPYEQYF
.	.	TRBV5-1	TRBJ2-6	TGCGCCAGCAGCTTGGGTGGGGGCCCCAACTCTGGGGCCAACGTCCTGACTTTC	CASSLGGGPNSGANVLTF
.	few	TRBV9	TRBJ2-5	TGTGCCAGCAGCGACCGAGAGACCCAGTACTTC	CASSDRETQYF
.	.	TRBV6-5	TRBJ1-5	TGTGCCAGCAGTTACCCCCCTCAGCCCCAGCCCCAGCATTTT	CASSYPPQPQPQHF
.	.	TRBV4-3	TRBJ2-7	TGCGCCAGCAGCCAAGGTTTCGGGTCCTACGAGCAGTACTTC	CASSQGFGSYEQYF
.	.	TRBV5-5	TRBJ1-2	TGTGCCAGCAGCTTCGCGGTAGGCTATGGCTACACCTTC	CASSFAVGYGYTF
TRBD2	.	TRBV20-1	TRBJ2-2	TGCAGTGCTAGCCCACTAGCGGGAGATTGGTCAGGGGAGCTGTTTTTT	CSASPLAGDWSGELFF